The 5 T cell receptor beta chains below were found in one sample sequenced in a study of T cell clonotyping in hematopoietic cell transplantation. Time point here: recipient sample about 28 days before transplant, after cytoreduction. Generated by immunoSEQ multiplex PCR, the TCRdb table keeps only in-frame clones and is missing some. The profile shows some 13,000 clones, approximately 80% of them singletons. The sequencing here drew on peripheral blood mononuclear cells, taken before stem cell transplant. The receptors were gathered from a man between 60 and 75 years old with acute myeloid leukemia. Some clones in this sample may be carry-over from other donors' samples.

The J gene is TRBJ2-7, the V gene TRBV2; 9 nucleotides align to TRBD1. This CDR3 has 17 amino acids. Germline V gene data show CDR1 as SNHLY and CDR2 as FYNNEI. V shed 7 bases and J 1 base; nucleotides not matched to a gene: 14. CDR3 nucleotides: TGTGCCAGCACTATGATGGGGGGGACAGGGTCTTCCTACGAGCAGTACTTC. This encodes CASTMMGGTGSSYEQYF.

This chain uses TRBV4-1 with TRBJ1-1, with D tentatively TRBD1 (5 bases). V was cut by 3 bases and J by 4 bases, with 12 bases left in between. CDR3 length: 14 residues. The germline gives CDR1 MGHRA, CDR2 YSYEKL. The CDR3 sequence: CASSHRDGGTEAFF. Here the CDR3 DNA reads TGCGCCAGCAGCCACCGGGACGGAGGCACTGAAGCTTTCTTT.

V is TRBV6-5 and J is TRBJ1-6, with D unclear. V was pared by 7 bases and J by 4 bases, with 14 bases between. This CDR3 region has 15 residues. The V gene's germline CDR1 is MNHEY and CDR2 SVGAGI. The CDR3 region is CASTLLAVYNSPLHF. CDR3 nucleotide sequence: TGTGCCAGCACCTTACTCGCCGTATATAATTCACCCCTCCACTTT.

This rearrangement joins TRBV5-1 to TRBJ2-5; D not certain. V gave up 2 bases and J gave up 0 bases, with 2 bases separating them. The CDR3 covers 12 residues. From germline, CDR1 is SGHRS and CDR2 YFSETQ. CDR3 in DNA: TGCGCCAGCAGCTTCGACCAAGAGACCCAGTACTTC. This encodes CASSFDQETQYF.

The gene calls are TRBV5-4 and TRBJ2-7; TRBD2 matches 7 bases. Germline V gene data show CDR1 as SGHNT and CDR2 as YYREEE (reference sequence). The CDR3 loop spans 17 amino acids. The V segment lost 4 bases and the J segment 1 base; nucleotides outside the gene matches: 14. In DNA, the CDR3 is TGTGCCAGCAGCATGCGACTAGCCACTCAGCTATCCTACGAGCAGTACTTC. This encodes CASSMRLATQLSYEQYF.